A single T cell receptor beta chain is shown here with its context. The target antigen is unknown. Assay: immunoSEQ multiplex PCR; the TCRdb copy retains only in-frame clones and omits some. The sample has about 1 million clones, 65% to 75% seen once. The sample belongs to a study of shared clonotypes between healthy human individuals. Findings of the study overall: Sample collection involved blood only; tissue repertoires are likely different.

This CDR3 is built from 15 residues. Germline V gene lookup returns CDR1 PRHDT and CDR2 FYEKMQ (reference sequence). V gave up 1 base and J gave up 3 bases; unmatched junction bases: 6. Sequencing input: memory CD4+ T cells sorted from blood. Subset indicated: CD45RA-negative fraction. V and J are TRBV13 and TRBJ2-7; TRBD2 agrees at 7 bases. The sequence was collected from a man aged 18 to 30 in good health. CDR3 DNA sequence: TGTGCCAGCAGCTTAGAAGCTAGCGGTATCTACGAGCAGTACTTC. It translates to CASSLEASGIYEQYF.